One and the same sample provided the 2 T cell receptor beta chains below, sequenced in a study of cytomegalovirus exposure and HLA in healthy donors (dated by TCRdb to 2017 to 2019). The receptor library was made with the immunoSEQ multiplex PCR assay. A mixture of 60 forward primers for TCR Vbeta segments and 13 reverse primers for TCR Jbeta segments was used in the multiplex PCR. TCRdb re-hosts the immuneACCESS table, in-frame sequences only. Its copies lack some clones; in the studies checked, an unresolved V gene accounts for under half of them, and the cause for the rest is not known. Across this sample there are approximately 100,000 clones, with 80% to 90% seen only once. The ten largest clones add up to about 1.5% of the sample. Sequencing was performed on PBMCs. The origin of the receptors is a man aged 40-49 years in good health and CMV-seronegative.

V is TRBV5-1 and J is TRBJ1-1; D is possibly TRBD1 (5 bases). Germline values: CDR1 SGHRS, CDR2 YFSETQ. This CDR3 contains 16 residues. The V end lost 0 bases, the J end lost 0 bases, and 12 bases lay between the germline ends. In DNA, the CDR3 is TGCGCCAGCAGCTTGGGGACAAAGAGCATGAACACTGAAGCTTTCTTT. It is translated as CASSLGTKSMNTEAFF.

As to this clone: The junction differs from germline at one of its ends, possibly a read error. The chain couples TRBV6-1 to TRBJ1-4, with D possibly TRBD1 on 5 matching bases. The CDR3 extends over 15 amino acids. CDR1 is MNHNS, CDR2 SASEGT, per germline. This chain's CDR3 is CASSEGTSANEKLFF. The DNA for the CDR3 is TGTGCCAGCAGCGAAGGGACTTCAGCTAATGAAAAACTGTTTTTT.